Presented here are 30 T cell receptor beta chains from one specimen sequenced in a study of T cells in Graves' hyperthyroidism and ophthalmopathy. Researchers amplified the TCR beta CDR3 regions from RNA transcripts. A first-round RT-PCR of the TCR CDR3 used the HTBI primer set. A single record per CDR3 protein comes from TCRdb applying MiXCR to the multiplex PCR reads. The data contain around 300,000 distinct CDR3 sequences, more than 11% of them seen just once; the ten biggest clones take up around 23%. The sample taken for sequencing was blood. These receptors originate from a woman in her 30s with Graves' hyperthyroidism.

This CDR3 reads CASESGRSGYNEQFF. The CDR3 nucleotides are TGCGCCAGCGAAAGCGGGAGGTCGGGATACAATGAGCAGTTCTTC. The rearrangement joins TRBV10-2 to TRBJ2-1; 9 bases are shared with TRBD2. The V segment lost 8 bases and the J segment 4 bases; nucleotides outside the gene matches: 9. Germline CDR1 and CDR2: WSHSY and SAAADI. The CDR3 sequence is 15 residues long.

The chain is built from TRBV29-1 and TRBJ2-1; 10 positions match TRBD2. Per germline, CDR1 SQVTM and CDR2 ANQGSEA. This CDR3 spans 14 amino acids. Trimming removed 6 bases from V and 3 bases from J; junction bases left unmatched: 5. The CDR3, as DNA: TGCAGCGTACCATCTAGCGGGAGCTACAATGAGCAGTTCTTC. It codes for CSVPSSGSYNEQFF.

The chain couples TRBV12-3 or TRBV12-4 to TRBJ2-5; 14 nucleotides agree with TRBD2. This CDR3 has 16 residues. The V gene end was trimmed by 5 bases and the J gene end by 3 bases; junction bases not matched to a gene: 5. The CDR3 sequence: CASSPTTSGREETQYF. In DNA, the CDR3 is TGTGCCAGCAGTCCCACGACTAGCGGGAGGGAAGAGACCCAGTACTTC.

There are a few counts of this clonotype. V gene TRBV19 combines with J gene TRBJ2-1; D is undetermined. The CDR3 is 14 residues long. Germline V gene lookup returns CDR1 LNHDA and CDR2 SQIVND (reference sequence). V dropped 5 bases and J dropped 4 bases, with 12 bases sitting between them. CDR3 in DNA: TGTGCCAGTAGTCCTAGTGGGGTATACAATGAGCAGTTCTTC. It encodes CASSPSGVYNEQFF.

The V call is TRBV18, the J call TRBJ2-6; perhaps TRBD1 as D (5 bases). The germline gives CDR1 KGHSH, CDR2 LQKENI. The CDR3 has 16 amino acids. V lost 3 bases, J lost 0 bases, and 9 bases lay in between. The CDR3 DNA follows: TGTGCCAGCTCACCTCGACAGAGCTCTGGGGCCAACGTCCTGACTTTC. Protein: CASSPRQSSGANVLTF. The variable domain in full, with the rest retrieved from reference TRBV18 and TRBJ2-6, is NAGVMQNPRHLVRRRGQEARLRCSPMKGHSHVYWYRQLPEEGLKFMVYLQKENIIDESGMPKERFSAEFPKEGPSILRIQQVVRGDSAAYFCASSPRQSSGANVLTFGAGSRLTVL.

The chain combines TRBV28 with TRBJ2-1, with D possibly being TRBD1 or TRBD2 (5 bases each). Germline CDR1 is MDHEN and CDR2 is SYDVKM. V lost 3 bases to trimming and J lost 8 bases, with 14 bases between them. The CDR3 length is 14 residues. The CDR3 DNA sequence: TGTGCCAGCAGTTTTGGGGGATTTAGGTATGAGCAGTTCTTC. Translation: CASSFGGFRYEQFF. Full variable domain (missing parts from reference TRBV28 and TRBJ2-1): DVKVTQSSRYLVKRTGEKVFLECVQDMDHENMFWYRQDPGLGLRLIYFSYDVKMKEKGDIPEGYSVSREKKERFSLILESASTNQTSMYLCASSFGGFRYEQFFGPGTRLTVL.

The chain employs TRBV11-2 and TRBJ2-7, with 8 bases fitting TRBD2. This CDR3 region has 14 residues. Germline V gene data show CDR1 as SGHAT and CDR2 as FQNNGV. Trimming took 5 bases from V and 2 from J; bases not matched to a gene: 5. DNA for the CDR3: TGTGCCAGCAGCAAAAATAGCGGGACCTACGAGCAGTACTTC. This sequence encodes CASSKNSGTYEQYF.

This clonotype was recorded many times. The chain carries TRBV28 and TRBJ2-4; D may match TRBD1 or TRBD2 (5 bases each). The CDR3 extends over 14 amino acids. Germline loops: CDR1 MDHEN, CDR2 SYDVKM. The V end lost 0 bases, the J end lost 6 bases, and 9 bases lay between the germline ends. The CDR3 nucleotides read TGTGCCAGCAGTTTATGGGGGGATACAAACATTCAGTACTTC. Protein product: CASSLWGDTNIQYF.

In its sample, this clonotype was seen many times. This rearrangement joins TRBV16 to TRBJ2-1; D gene ambiguous. The germline gives CDR1 KGHSY, CDR2 FQNENV. V was trimmed by 4 bases and J by 6 bases, leaving 10 bases between them. The CDR3 is made up of 13 amino acids. CDR3 protein: CASSLRDGNEQFF. CDR3 bases: TGTGCCAGCAGCCTACGTGACGGCAATGAGCAGTTCTTC. Complete variable domain (other parts from reference TRBV16 and TRBJ2-1): GEEVAQTPKHLVRGEGQKAKLYCAPIKGHSYVFWYQQVLKNEFKFLISFQNENVFDETGMPKERFSAKCLPNSPCSLEIQATKLEDSAVYFCASSLRDGNEQFFGPGTRLTVL.

This clonotype was detected ten times or more. The rearrangement uses TRBV28 and TRBJ2-1; 9 bases fit TRBD1. V lost 6 bases, J lost 9 bases, and 3 bases stayed unmatched. CDR1 and CDR2 from the germline V gene are MDHEN and SYDVKM. This CDR3 is 12 amino acids long. The CDR3 protein is CASSRQGVEQFF. For the CDR3, the DNA is TGTGCCAGCAGCCGACAGGGGGTTGAGCAGTTCTTC.

The sample holds many counts of this clonotype. CDR3: CATSPAGYSAGELFF. CDR3 DNA: TGTGCCACCAGCCCCGCAGGGTATTCCGCCGGGGAGCTGTTTTTT. The gene calls are TRBV15 and TRBJ2-2; the D gene is possibly TRBD1 (5 bases). With 5 bases removed from V and 6 bases from J, the gap between germline ends came to 16 bases. CDR3 length: 15 residues. CDR1 LNHNV and CDR2 YYDKDF come from the germline V gene (reference sequence).

As to this clonotype: Being one base from a much bigger clone, this may be a read error. The chain links TRBV7-2 to TRBJ2-5; the D is unclear. V was clipped by 0 bases and J by 5 bases, with 13 bases between them. The CDR3 runs to 15 residues. Germline-derived CDR1 and CDR2 are SGHTA and FQGNSA. CDR3 region: CASSLAATPLETQYF. The CDR3 DNA reads TGTGCCAGCAGCTTAGCTGCCACCCCGCTGGAGACCCAGTACTTC.

The chain joins TRBV7-9 to TRBJ2-5; D perhaps matches TRBD2 (6 bases). With 5 bases removed from V and 14 bases from J, the gap between germline ends came to 18 bases. The CDR3 consists of 12 residues. CDR1 and CDR2 (germline): SEHNR, FQNEAQ (reference sequence). CDR3 loop: CASSPGPGDLYF. CDR3 DNA sequence: TGTGCCAGCAGCCCCGGCCCGGGGGACCTCTACTTC.

This clonotype was seen at least ten times. This chain connects TRBV6-1 to TRBJ2-1, with 9 nucleotides matching TRBD1. After removal of 8 bases from V and 0 bases from J, the junction contained 11 bases not matched to a gene. CDR3 length: 17 residues. Germline V lookup: CDR1 MNHNS, CDR2 SASEGT. The CDR3 loop reads CASQSLTGGNSYNEQFF. The CDR3 DNA is TGTGCCAGCCAATCTTTGACAGGGGGGAACTCCTACAATGAGCAGTTCTTC.

In its sample, this clonotype was seen many times. The gene calls are TRBV28 and TRBJ2-7, with D possibly TRBD2 on 5 matching bases. The CDR3 covers 12 residues. Germline CDR1 is MDHEN and CDR2 is SYDVKM. V lost 3 bases, J lost 7 bases, and 10 bases lay in between. The CDR3 loop reads CASSLVGGEQYF. CDR3 nucleotide sequence: TGTGCCAGCAGTTTGGTCGGCGGGGAGCAGTACTTC.

This clonotype was recorded many times. The chain combines TRBV11-2 with TRBJ2-7, with 7 bases lining up with TRBD2. With 5 bases clipped from V and 2 bases from J, the junction kept 3 bases outside the gene matches. Germline assignment: CDR1 SGHAT and CDR2 FQNNGV. This CDR3 contains 13 residues. The CDR3 DNA is TGTGCCAGCAGCCCGCTAGCGGCCTACGAGCAGTACTTC. It yields the protein CASSPLAAYEQYF.

This sequence joins TRBV6-1 and TRBJ2-6; 8 bases map to TRBD1. The CDR3 loop spans 17 amino acids. The germline V gene encodes CDR1 MNHNS and CDR2 SASEGT. After removal of 7 bases from V and 0 bases from J, the junction contained 8 bases not matched to a gene. The CDR3 nucleotides are TGTGCCAGCACCCCGGACAGGGCTAGCTCTGGGGCCAACGTCCTGACTTTC. This sequence encodes CASTPDRASSGANVLTF.

The J gene is TRBJ2-5, the V gene TRBV20-1; the match to TRBD1 covers 9 bases. Trimming took 2 bases from V and 5 from J; bases not matched to a gene: 6. This CDR3 comprises 14 residues. Per the germline V gene, CDR1 is DFQATT and CDR2 is SNEGSKA (reference sequence). The CDR3 DNA sequence: TGCAGTGCTAGACCCGGACAGGGGTACGAGACCCAGTACTTC. This gives the protein CSARPGQGYETQYF.

This clonotype was recorded a few times. CDR3 region: CASTRRGGDTEAFF. As DNA, the CDR3 is TGTGCCAGCACCCGGCGGGGTGGAGACACTGAAGCTTTCTTT. This chain links TRBV6-1 with TRBJ1-1; no definite D call. The V gene lost 7 bases and the J gene lost 3 bases, with 15 bases spanning the gap. The CDR3 runs 14 residues. CDR1 is MNHNS, CDR2 SASEGT, per germline.

The rearrangement links TRBV20-1 to TRBJ1-1, with 7 bases aligning to TRBD1. Germline V gives CDR1 DFQATT, CDR2 SNEGSKA (reference sequence). The CDR3 sequence is 15 residues long. V shed 3 bases and J 6 bases; nucleotides not matched to a gene: 13. The CDR3 region is CSARGDSFIGPEAFF. CDR3 coding DNA: TGCAGTGCTAGGGGGGACAGTTTTATTGGCCCTGAAGCTTTCTTT.

This clonotype was counted between two and nine times. V usage is TRBV11-2 and J usage is TRBJ2-7; TRBD1 or TRBD2 may be the D gene (5 bases each). Trimming removed 0 bases at V and 3 bases at J, with 12 bases between. The CDR3 totals 15 residues. CDR1 is SGHAT, CDR2 FQNNGV, per germline. CDR3 in amino acids: CASSLDRDGYYEQYF. CDR3 nucleotides: TGTGCCAGCAGCTTAGATCGGGACGGATACTACGAGCAGTACTTC.

This clonotype was observed a few times. The chain recombines TRBV10-3 with TRBJ2-7; D might be TRBD1 or TRBD2, each matching 5 bases. The CDR3 spans 13 residues. Germline assignment: CDR1 ENHRY and CDR2 SYGVKD. V lost 10 bases and J 4 bases, leaving 17 bases between the germline ends. CDR3 coding DNA: TGTGCCACCTCGGATCCGGGGCCATACGAGCAGTACTTC. Amino acids: CATSDPGPYEQYF.

The V and J genes are TRBV28 and TRBJ1-5; D perhaps matches TRBD1 (5 bases). The germline V gene has CDR1 MDHEN and CDR2 SYDVKM. This CDR3 is built from 14 residues. Trimming took off 5 bases at V and 7 bases at J, with 15 bases between the two ends. CDR3 sequence: CASSRTERGQPQHF. The CDR3 bases are TGTGCCAGCAGTAGGACGGAAAGGGGACAGCCCCAGCATTTT.

This clonotype was found many times. The chain is built from TRBV11-2 and TRBJ2-3; 8 bases align to TRBD1. CDR3 length: 15 residues. The germline V gene encodes CDR1 SGHAT and CDR2 FQNNGV. Trimming at V came to 3 bases and at J to 3 bases, leaving 5 bases not matched to a gene. The CDR3 coding sequence is TGTGCCAGCAGCTTGCGATGGGACAGGACAGATACGCAGTATTTT. This translates into CASSLRWDRTDTQYF.

This clonotype occurred a few times. V gene TRBV29-1 combines with J gene TRBJ2-3; 8 bases align to TRBD2. Germline CDR1 and CDR2: SQVTM and ANQGSEA. This CDR3 is 16 amino acids long. The junction had 15 bases not matched to a gene; V was cut back by 5 bases and J by 5 bases. The CDR3 bases are TGCAGCGTTATATCAGACCCCGGGAGGGCCATAGATACGCAGTATTTT. Encoded protein: CSVISDPGRAIDTQYF.

This chain uses TRBV15 with TRBJ2-5; D is unresolved. Germline V gene data show CDR1 as LNHNV and CDR2 as YYDKDF (reference sequence). This CDR3 has 14 amino acids. Trimming shortened V by 1 base and J by 6 bases, and 12 bases separated the two germline ends. The CDR3 DNA is TGTGCCACCAGCAGAGCTACTGGTATGCAGACCCAGTACTTC. Translation: CATSRATGMQTQYF.

This clonotype came up many times. The V gene is TRBV5-1, the J gene TRBJ2-1; 7 bases align to TRBD1. V lost 4 bases and J lost 5; bases outside the gene matches: 9. The germline V gene has CDR1 SGHRS and CDR2 YFSETQ. The CDR3 sequence is 15 residues long. The CDR3 reads CASSLRDRRNNEQFF. CDR3 DNA sequence: TGCGCCAGCAGCCTCCGGGACAGAAGAAACAATGAGCAGTTCTTC.

The rearrangement uses TRBV19 and TRBJ2-5; TRBD1 agrees at 12 bases. Germline CDR1 and CDR2: LNHDA and SQIVND (reference sequence). With 8 bases clipped from V and 4 bases from J, the junction kept 11 bases outside the gene matches. The CDR3 has 16 residues. The CDR3 DNA follows: TGTGCCAGTCGACCGGGACAGGGGGCGGATGGAGAGACCCAGTACTTC. It translates to CASRPGQGADGETQYF.

This clonotype has only a few counts. V and J are TRBV12-3 or TRBV12-4 and TRBJ2-3; 8 nucleotides match TRBD2. Unmatched junction bases numbered 5, after V lost 5 bases and J lost 1 base. CDR3 size: 15 residues. Written as DNA, the CDR3 is TGTGCCAGCAGTCCAGCGGGAGACCGCACAGATACGCAGTATTTT. It translates to CASSPAGDRTDTQYF.

This clonotype was observed many times. This chain links TRBV18 with TRBJ2-7, with TRBD2 identical over 7 bases. The CDR3 runs 13 residues. Germline V gene sequence: CDR1 KGHSH, CDR2 LQKENI. J was trimmed by 4 bases and V by 3 bases; bases with no gene match: 3. The CDR3 DNA sequence: TGTGCCAGCTCACCCCTAGCGGAATACGAGCAGTACTTC. This codes for CASSPLAEYEQYF.